This T cell receptor (beta chain) was identified during a study of early T cells in non-severe SARS-CoV-2 infection. Study-level information: The authors sequenced bulk RNA from unsorted whole blood, leaving chains unpaired.

This clonotype was observed a few times. Antigen: not known. The germline gives CDR1 MDHEN, CDR2 SYDVKM. The CDR3 loop spans 15 amino acids. V was clipped by 4 bases and J by 7 bases; unmatched bases: 8. TCRdb re-called the 5' RACE reads with MiXCR, one entry per CDR3 protein. The sample yields 70,000 to 85,000 distinct CDR3 sequences, 9% to 15% seen once. Study-level points and caveats: Private and CD4 specificities were missed by VDJdb matching, skewed to anti-spike CD8.

The origin of this receptor is an adult who was a healthcare worker with PCR-confirmed SARS-CoV-2 infection or an uninfected control (not recorded which). The chain combines TRBV28 with TRBJ2-4, with 9 nucleotides matching TRBD1. The sample comprised whole blood. The CDR3 bases are TGTGCCAGCAGTTCTTCCGGGACAGGGAAGAACATTCAGTACTTC. Its translation is CASSSSGTGKNIQYF.